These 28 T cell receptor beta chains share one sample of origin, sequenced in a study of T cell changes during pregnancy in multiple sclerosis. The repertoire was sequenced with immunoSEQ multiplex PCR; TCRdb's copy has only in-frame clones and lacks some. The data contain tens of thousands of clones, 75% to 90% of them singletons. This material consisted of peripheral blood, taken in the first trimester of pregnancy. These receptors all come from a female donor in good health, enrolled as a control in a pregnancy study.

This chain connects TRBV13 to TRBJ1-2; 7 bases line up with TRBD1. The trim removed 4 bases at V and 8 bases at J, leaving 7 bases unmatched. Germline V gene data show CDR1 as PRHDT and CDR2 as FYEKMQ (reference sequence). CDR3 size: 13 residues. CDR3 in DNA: TGTGCCAGCAGCTACGACAGGGAACGCGGCTACACCTTC. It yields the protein CASSYDRERGYTF.

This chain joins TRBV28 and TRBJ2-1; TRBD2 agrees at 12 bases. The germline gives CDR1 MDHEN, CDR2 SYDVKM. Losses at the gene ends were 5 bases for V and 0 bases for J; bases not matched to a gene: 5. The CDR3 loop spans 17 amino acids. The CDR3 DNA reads TGTGCCAGCAGTACCCGGACTAGCGGGACCTCCTACAATGAGCAGTTCTTC. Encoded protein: CASSTRTSGTSYNEQFF.

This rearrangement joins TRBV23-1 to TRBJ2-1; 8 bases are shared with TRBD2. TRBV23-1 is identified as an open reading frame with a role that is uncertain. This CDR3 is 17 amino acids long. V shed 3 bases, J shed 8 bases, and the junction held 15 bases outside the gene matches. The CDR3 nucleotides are TGCGCCAGCAGTCACCACCCCGAAGCGGGAGTTATCCATGAGCAGTTCTTC. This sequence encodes CASSHHPEAGVIHEQFF.

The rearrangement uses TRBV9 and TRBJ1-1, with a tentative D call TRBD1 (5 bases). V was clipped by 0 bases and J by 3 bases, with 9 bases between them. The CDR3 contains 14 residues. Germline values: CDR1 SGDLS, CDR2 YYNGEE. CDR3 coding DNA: TGTGCCAGCAGCGTAGGCGGGGCGGACACTGAAGCTTTCTTT. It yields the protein CASSVGGADTEAFF. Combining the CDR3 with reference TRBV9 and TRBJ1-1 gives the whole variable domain DSGVTQTPKHLITATGQRVTLRCSPRSGDLSVYWYQQSLDQGLQFLIQYYNGEERAKGNILERFSAQQFPDLHSELNLSSLELGDSALYFCASSVGGADTEAFFGQGTRLTVV.

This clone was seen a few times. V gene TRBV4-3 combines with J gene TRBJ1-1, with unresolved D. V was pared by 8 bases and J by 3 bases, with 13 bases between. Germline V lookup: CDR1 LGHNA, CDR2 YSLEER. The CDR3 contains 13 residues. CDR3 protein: CASAPGKDTEAFF. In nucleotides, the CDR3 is TGCGCCAGCGCGCCCGGGAAAGACACTGAAGCTTTCTTT.

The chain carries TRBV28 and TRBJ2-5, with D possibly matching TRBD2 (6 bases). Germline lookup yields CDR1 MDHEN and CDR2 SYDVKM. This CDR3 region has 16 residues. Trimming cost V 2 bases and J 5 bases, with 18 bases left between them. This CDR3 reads CASSLSRGLGYETQYF. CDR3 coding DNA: TGTGCCAGCAGTTTAAGTCGGGGGTTGGGGTATGAGACCCAGTACTTC.

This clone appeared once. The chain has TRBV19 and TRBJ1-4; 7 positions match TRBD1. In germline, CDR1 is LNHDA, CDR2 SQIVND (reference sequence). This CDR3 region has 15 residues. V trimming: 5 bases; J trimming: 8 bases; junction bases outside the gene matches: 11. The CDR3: CASSGGQPGREKLFF. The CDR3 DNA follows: TGTGCCAGTAGTGGGGGACAGCCCGGAAGGGAAAAACTGTTTTTT. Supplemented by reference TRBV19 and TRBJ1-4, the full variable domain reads DGGITQSPKYLFRKEGQNVTLSCEQNLNHDAMYWYRQDPGQGLRLIYYSQIVNDFQKGDIAEGYSVSREKKESFPLTVTSAQKNPTAFYLCASSGGQPGREKLFFGSGTQLSVL.

Here the CDR3 reads CASSQADRGNYGYTF. In nucleotides, the CDR3 is TGTGCCAGCAGCCAGGCTGACAGGGGCAACTATGGCTACACCTTC. J is TRBJ1-2 and V is TRBV4-2; TRBD1 agrees at 8 bases. Germline trimming cut 3 bases from V and 2 bases from J; bases unmatched to any gene: 5. The CDR3 has 15 amino acids. Per the germline V gene, CDR1 is LGHNA and CDR2 is YNFKEQ.

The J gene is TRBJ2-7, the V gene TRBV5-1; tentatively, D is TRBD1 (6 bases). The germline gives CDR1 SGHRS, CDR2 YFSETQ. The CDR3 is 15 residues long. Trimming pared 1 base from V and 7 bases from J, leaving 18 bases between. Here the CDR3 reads CASSLRDTGFGEQYF. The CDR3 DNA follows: TGCGCCAGCAGCTTGAGGGACACCGGGTTTGGTGAGCAGTACTTC.

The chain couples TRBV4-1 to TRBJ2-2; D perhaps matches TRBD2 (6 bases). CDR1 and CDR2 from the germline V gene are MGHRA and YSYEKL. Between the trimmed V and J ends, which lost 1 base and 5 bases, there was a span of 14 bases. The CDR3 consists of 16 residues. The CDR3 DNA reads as TGCGCCAGCAGCCAAGTTTATCGGGAGTGGACCGGGGAGCTGTTTTTT. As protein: CASSQVYREWTGELFF.

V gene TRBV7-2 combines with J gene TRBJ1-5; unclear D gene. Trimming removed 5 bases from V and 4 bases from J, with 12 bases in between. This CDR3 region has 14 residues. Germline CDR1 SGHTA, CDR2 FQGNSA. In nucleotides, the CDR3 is TGTGCCAGCAGCGATACGAGAGTTAATCAGCCCCAGCATTTT. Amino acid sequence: CASSDTRVNQPQHF.

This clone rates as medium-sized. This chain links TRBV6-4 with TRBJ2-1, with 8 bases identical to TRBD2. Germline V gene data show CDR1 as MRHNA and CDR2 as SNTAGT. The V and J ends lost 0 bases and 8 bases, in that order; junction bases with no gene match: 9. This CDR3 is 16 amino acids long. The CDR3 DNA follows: TGTGCCAGCAGTGACTCTGGTAGCGGGGAGGCCCATGAGCAGTTCTTC. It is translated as CASSDSGSGEAHEQFF.

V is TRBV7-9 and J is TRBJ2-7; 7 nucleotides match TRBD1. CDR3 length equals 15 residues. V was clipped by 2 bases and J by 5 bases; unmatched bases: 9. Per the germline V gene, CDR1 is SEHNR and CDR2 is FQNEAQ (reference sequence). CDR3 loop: CASSLPTGTENEQYF. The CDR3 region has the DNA TGTGCCAGCAGCTTACCAACCGGGACAGAAAACGAGCAGTACTTC.

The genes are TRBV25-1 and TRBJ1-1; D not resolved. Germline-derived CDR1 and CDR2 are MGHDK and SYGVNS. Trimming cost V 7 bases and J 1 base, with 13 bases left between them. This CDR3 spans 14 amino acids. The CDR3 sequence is CASKLGRGNTEAFF. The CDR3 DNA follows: TGTGCCAGCAAACTGGGTAGAGGGAACACTGAAGCTTTCTTT.

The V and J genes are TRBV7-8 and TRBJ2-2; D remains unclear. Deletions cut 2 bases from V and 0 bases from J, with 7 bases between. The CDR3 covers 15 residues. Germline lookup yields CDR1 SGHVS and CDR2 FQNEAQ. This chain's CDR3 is CASSLSGSNTGELFF. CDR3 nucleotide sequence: TGTGCCAGCAGCTTATCCGGGTCGAACACCGGGGAGCTGTTTTTT.

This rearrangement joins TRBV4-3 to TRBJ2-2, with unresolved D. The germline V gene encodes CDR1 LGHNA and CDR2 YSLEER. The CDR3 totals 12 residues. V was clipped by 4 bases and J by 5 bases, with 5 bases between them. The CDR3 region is CASSPLTGELFF. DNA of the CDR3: TGCGCCAGCAGCCCTCTAACCGGGGAGCTGTTTTTT.

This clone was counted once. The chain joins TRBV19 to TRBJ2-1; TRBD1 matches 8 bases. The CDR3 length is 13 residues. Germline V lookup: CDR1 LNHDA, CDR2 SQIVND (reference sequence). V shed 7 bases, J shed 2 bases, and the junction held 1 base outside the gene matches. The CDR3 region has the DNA TGTGCCAGTATGGACAGGGCCTACAATGAGCAGTTCTTC. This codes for CASMDRAYNEQFF.

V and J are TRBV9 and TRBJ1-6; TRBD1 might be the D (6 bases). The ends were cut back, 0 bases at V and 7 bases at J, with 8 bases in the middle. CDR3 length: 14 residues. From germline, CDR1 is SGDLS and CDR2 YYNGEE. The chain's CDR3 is CASSVGQENSPLHF. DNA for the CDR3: TGTGCCAGCAGCGTAGGACAGGAGAATTCACCCCTCCACTTT.

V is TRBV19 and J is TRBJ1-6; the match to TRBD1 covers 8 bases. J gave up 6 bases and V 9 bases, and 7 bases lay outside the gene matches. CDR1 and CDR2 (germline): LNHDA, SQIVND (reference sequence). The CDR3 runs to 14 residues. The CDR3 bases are TGTGCCAGCACCCGGACAGGGAGTAATTCACCCCTCCACTTT. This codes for CASTRTGSNSPLHF.

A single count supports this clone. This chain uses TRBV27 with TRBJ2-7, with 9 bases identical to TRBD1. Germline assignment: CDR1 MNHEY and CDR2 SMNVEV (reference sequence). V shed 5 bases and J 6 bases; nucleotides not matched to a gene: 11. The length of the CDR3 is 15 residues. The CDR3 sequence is CASSPYWDREGEQYF. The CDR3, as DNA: TGTGCCAGCAGTCCATACTGGGACAGGGAGGGCGAGCAGTACTTC.

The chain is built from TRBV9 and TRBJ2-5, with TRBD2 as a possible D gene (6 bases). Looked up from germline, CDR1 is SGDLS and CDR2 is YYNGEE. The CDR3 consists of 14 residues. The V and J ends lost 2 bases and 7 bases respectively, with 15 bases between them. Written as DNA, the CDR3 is TGTGCCAGCAGCGTTCACAGTTGGCGGGGGACCCAGTACTTC. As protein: CASSVHSWRGTQYF.

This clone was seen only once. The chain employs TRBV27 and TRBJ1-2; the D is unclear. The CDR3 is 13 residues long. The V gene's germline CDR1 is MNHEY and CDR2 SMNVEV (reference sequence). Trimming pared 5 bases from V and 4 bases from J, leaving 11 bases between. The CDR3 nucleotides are TGTGCCAGCAGTCCGCCCTCGGGCTATGGCTACACCTTC. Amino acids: CASSPPSGYGYTF.

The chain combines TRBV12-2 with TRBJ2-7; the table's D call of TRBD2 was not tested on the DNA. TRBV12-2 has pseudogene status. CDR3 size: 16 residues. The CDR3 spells CASRLGYRTSDYEQYF. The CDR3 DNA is TGTGCAAGTCGCTTAGGTTACAGGACTAGCGACTACGAGCAGTACTTC.

As DNA, the CDR3 is TGTGCCAGCACCCCCCCCTTTGACAGGGTTTTTGAAAAACTGTTTTTT. This encodes CASTPPFDRVFEKLFF. This rearrangement joins TRBV21-1 to TRBJ1-4; the tabulated D call, TRBD1, remains unverified against the DNA. TRBV21-1 is a known pseudogene. The CDR3 consists of 16 residues.

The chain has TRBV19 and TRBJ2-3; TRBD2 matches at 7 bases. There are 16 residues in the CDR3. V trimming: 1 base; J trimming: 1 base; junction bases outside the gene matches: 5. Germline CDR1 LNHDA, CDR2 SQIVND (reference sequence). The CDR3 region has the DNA TGTGCCAGTAGTATAGCCCGGGGAGGGGGCACAGATACGCAGTATTTT. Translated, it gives CASSIARGGGTDTQYF.

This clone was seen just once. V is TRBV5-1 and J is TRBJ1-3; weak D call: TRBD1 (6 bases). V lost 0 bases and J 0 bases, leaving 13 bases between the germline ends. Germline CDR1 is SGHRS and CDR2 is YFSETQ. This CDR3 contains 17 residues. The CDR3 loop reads CASSLVGTPGSGNTIYF. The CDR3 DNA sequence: TGCGCCAGCAGCTTGGTGGGGACACCCGGCTCTGGAAACACCATATATTTT.

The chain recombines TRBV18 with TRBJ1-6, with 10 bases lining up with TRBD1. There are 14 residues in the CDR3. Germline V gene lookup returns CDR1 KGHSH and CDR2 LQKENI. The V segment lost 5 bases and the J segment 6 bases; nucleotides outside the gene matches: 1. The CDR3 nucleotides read TGTGCCAGCTCAAGGGACAGGGGTAATTCACCCCTCCACTTT. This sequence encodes CASSRDRGNSPLHF.

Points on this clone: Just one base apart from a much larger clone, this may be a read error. CDR3 sequence (DNA): TGTGCCAGCAGCTCGGGGACAGGGATAGGTAGACATGGCTACACCTTC. It encodes CASSSGTGIGRHGYTF. This chain connects TRBV13 to TRBJ1-2, with 9 bases matching TRBD1. The junction had 12 bases not matched to a gene; V was cut back by 4 bases and J by 6 bases. CDR3 length: 16 amino acids. Germline CDR1 and CDR2: PRHDT and FYEKMQ (reference sequence).